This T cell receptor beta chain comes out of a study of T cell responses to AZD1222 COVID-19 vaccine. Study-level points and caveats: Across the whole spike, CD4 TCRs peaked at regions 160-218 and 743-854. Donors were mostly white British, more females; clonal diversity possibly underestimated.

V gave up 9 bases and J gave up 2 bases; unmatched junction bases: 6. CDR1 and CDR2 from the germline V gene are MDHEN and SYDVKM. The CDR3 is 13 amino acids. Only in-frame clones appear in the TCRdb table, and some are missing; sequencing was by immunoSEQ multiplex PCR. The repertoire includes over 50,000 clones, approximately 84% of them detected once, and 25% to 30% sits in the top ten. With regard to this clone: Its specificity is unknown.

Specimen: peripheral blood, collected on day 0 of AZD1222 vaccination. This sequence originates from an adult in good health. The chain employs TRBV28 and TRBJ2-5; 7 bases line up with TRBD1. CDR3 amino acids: CASYDRAQETQYF. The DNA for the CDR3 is TGTGCCAGTTACGACAGGGCACAAGAGACCCAGTACTTC.